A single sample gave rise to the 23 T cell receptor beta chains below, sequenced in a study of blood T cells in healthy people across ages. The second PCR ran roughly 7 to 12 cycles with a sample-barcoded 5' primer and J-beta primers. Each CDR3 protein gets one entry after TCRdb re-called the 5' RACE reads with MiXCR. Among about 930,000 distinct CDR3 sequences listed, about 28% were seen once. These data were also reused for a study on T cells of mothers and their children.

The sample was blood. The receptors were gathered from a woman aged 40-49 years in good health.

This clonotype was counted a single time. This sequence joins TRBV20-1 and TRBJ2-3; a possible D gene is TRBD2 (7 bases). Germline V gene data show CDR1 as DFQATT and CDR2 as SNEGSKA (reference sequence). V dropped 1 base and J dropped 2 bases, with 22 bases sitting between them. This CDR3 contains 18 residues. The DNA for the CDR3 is TGCAGTGCTAGAGCGAGAGAGGGGGTAGGGGGGGCCACAGATACGCAGTATTTT. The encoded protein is CSARAREGVGGATDTQYF.

The CDR3 is CAWSIPGAYEQYF. The CDR3 DNA is TGTGCCTGGAGTATCCCCGGGGCCTACGAGCAGTACTTC. This chain uses TRBV30 with TRBJ2-7; perhaps TRBD2 as D (5 bases). The V and J ends lost 2 bases and 2 bases respectively, with 10 bases between them. CDR3 size: 13 residues. Germline CDR1 GTSNPN, CDR2 SVGIG (reference sequence).

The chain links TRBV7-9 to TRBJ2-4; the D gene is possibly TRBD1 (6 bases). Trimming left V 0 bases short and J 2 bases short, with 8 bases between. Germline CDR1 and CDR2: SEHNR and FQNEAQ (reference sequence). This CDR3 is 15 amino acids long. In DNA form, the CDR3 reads TGTGCCAGCAGCTTAGCTACAGGGACCAAAAACATTCAGTACTTC. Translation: CASSLATGTKNIQYF.

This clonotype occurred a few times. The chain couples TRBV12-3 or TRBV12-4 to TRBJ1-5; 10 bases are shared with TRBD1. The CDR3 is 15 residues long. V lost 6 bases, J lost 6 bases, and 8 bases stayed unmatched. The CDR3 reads CASSLGQGVFQPQHF. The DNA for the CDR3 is TGTGCCAGCAGCCTCGGACAGGGGGTTTTTCAGCCCCAGCATTTT.

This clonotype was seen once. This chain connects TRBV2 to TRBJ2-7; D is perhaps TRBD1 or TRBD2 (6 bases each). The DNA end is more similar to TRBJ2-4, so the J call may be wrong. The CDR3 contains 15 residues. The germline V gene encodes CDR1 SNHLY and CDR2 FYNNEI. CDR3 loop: CASSDRATGRNIQYF. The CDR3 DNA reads TGTGCCAGCAGTGATAGGGCAACAGGGAGGAACATTCAGTACTTC.

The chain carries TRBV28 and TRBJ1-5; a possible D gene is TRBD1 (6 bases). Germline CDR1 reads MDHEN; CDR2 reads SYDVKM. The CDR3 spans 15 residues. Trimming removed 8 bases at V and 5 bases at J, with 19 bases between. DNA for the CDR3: TGTGCCAGCCGTATTTCAGGGGTGGCATATCAGCCCCAGCATTTT. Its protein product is CASRISGVAYQPQHF.

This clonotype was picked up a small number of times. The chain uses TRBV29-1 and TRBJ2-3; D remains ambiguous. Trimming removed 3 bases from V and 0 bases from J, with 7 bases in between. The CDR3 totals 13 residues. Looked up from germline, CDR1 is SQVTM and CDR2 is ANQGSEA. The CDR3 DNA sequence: TGCAGCGTTGAGGGGTCTAGCACAGATACGCAGTATTTT. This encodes CSVEGSSTDTQYF.

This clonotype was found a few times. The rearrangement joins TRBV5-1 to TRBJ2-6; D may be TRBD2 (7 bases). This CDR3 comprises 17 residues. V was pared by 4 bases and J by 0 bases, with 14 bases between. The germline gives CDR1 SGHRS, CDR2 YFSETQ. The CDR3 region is CASSRGDTPSGANVLTF. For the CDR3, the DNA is TGCGCCAGCAGCCGGGGGGACACCCCCTCTGGGGCCAACGTCCTGACTTTC.

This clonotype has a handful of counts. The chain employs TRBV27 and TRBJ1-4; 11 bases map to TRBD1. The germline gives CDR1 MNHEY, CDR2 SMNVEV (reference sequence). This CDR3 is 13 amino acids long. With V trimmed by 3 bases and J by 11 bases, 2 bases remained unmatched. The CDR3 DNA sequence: TGTGCCAGCAGTTTGGGACAGGGGGACAAACTGTTTTTT. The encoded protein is CASSLGQGDKLFF.

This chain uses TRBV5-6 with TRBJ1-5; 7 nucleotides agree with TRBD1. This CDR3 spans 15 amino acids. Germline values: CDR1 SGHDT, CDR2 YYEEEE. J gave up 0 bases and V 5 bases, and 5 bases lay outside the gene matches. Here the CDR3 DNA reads TGTGCCAGCAGACAGGGGCCAAATAGCAATCAGCCCCAGCATTTT. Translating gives CASRQGPNSNQPQHF.

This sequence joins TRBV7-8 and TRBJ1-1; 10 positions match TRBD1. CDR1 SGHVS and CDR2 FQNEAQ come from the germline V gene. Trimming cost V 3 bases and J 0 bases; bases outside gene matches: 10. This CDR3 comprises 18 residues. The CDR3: CASSFDRGRLGMNTEAFF. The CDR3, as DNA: TGTGCCAGCAGCTTTGACAGGGGGCGCTTGGGAATGAACACTGAAGCTTTCTTT.

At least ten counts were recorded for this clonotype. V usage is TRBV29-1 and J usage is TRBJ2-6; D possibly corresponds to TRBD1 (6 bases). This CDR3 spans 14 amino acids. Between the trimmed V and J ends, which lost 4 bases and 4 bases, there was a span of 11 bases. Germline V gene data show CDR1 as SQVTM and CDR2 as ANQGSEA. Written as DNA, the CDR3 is TGCAGCGTTGGAGCAGGGGCCGGGGCCAACGTCCTGACTTTC. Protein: CSVGAGAGANVLTF.

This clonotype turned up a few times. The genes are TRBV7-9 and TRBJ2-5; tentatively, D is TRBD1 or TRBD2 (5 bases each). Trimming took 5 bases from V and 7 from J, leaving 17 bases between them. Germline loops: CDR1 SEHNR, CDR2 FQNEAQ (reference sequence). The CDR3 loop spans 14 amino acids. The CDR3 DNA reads TGTGCCAGCAGCGACACCGGGGCCTCCTTGACCCAGTACTTC. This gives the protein CASSDTGASLTQYF.

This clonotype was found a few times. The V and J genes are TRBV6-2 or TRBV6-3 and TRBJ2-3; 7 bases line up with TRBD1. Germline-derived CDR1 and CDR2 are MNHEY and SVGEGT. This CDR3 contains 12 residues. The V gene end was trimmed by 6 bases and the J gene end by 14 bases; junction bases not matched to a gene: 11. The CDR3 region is CASSDRDRRGYF. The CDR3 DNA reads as TGTGCCAGCAGCGACCGGGACAGACGGGGGTATTTT.

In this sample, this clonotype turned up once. CDR3 loop: CASSYGTGSGAYGYTF. CDR3 DNA: TGTGCCAGCAGCTACGGAACAGGGTCTGGAGCCTACGGCTACACCTTC. V gene TRBV12-3 or TRBV12-4 combines with J gene TRBJ1-2; the D gene is possibly TRBD1 (6 bases). The length of the CDR3 is 16 residues. Trimming left V 6 bases short and J 8 bases short, with 25 bases between.

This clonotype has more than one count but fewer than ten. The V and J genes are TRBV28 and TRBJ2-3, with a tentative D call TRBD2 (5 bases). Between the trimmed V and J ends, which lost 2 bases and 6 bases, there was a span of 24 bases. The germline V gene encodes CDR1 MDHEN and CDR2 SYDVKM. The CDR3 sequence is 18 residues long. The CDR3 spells CASSLIVYRGRSRDTQYF. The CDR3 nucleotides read TGTGCCAGCAGTTTAATTGTCTATCGAGGGCGGAGCCGCGATACGCAGTATTTT.

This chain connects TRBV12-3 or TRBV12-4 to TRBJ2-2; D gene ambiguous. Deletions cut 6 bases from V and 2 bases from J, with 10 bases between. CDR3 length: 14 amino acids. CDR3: CASRGYANTGELFF. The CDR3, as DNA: TGTGCCAGCAGAGGATACGCAAACACCGGGGAGCTGTTTTTT.

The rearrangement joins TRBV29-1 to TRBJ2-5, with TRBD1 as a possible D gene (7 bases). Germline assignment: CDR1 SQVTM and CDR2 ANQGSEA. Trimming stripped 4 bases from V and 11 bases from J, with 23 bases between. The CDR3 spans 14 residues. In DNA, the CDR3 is TGCAGCGTTGGGGCCGGGACAGCCCAAGGGGGGCAGTACTTC. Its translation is CSVGAGTAQGGQYF.

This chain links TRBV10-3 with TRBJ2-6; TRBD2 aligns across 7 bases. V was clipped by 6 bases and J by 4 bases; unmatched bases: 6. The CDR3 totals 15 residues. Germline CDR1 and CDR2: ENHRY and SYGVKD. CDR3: CAIRGGNSGANVLTF. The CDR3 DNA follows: TGTGCCATCAGGGGGGGGAATTCCGGGGCCAACGTCCTGACTTTC.

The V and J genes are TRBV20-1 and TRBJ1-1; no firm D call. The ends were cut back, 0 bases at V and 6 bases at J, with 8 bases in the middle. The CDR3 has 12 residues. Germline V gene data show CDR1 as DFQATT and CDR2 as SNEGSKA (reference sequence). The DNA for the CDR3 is TGCAGTGCTAGAGAGTCCGGATCTGAAGCTTTCTTT. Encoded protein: CSARESGSEAFF.

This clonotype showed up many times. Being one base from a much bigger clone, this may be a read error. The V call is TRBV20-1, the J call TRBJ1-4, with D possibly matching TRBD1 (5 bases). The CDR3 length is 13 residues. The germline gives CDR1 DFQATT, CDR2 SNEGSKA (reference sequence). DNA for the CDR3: TGCAGTGCTGGGGGTCGCGCTAATGAAAAACGGTTTTTT. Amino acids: CSAGGRANEKRFF.

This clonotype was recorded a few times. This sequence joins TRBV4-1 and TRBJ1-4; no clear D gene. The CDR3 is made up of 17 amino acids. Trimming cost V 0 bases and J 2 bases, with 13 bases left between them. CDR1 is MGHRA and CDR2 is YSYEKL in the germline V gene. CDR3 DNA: TGCGCCAGCAGCCAAGATCAGAGGGCTCGGACTAATGAAAAACTGTTTTTT. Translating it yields CASSQDQRARTNEKLFF.

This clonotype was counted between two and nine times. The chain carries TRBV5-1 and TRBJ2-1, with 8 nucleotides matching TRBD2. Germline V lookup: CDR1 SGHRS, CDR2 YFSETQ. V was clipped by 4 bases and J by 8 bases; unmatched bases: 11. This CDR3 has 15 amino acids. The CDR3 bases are TGCGCCAGCAGCACGCGGGGGGCCCTTGGCGATGAGCAGTTCTTC. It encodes CASSTRGALGDEQFF. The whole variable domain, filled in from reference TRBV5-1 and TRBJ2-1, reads KAGVTQTPRYLIKTRGQQVTLSCSPISGHRSVSWYQQTPGQGLQFLFEYFSETQRNKGNFPGRFSGRQFSNSRSEMNVSTLELGDSALYLCASSTRGALGDEQFFGPGTRLTVL.